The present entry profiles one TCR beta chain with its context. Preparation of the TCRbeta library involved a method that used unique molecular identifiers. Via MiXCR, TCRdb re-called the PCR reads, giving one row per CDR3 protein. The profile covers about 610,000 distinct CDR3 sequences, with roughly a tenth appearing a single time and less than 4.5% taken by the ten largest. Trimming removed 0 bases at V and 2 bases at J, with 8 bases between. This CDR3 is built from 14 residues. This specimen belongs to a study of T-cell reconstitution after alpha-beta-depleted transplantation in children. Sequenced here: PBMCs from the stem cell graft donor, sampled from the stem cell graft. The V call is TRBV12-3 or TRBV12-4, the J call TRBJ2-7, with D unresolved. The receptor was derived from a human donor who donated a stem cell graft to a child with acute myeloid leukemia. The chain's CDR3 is CASSLAGPPYEQYF. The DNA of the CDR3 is TGTGCCAGCAGTTTAGCCGGGCCCCCCTACGAGCAGTACTTC.